The entry that follows covers one T cell receptor beta chain sequence. Its antigen is still unknown. No much larger clone exists at a distance of one base, and base qualities are not known. The sample belongs to a study of long-term antiretroviral therapy in people with HIV (dated by TCRdb to the early 2020s). In the study overall: The earliest samples were collected approximately a decade before the 2015 WHO recommendation for immediate ART, a period when ART was typically delayed until CD4 counts fell. Of the approximately 30 participants with HIV, ten to eleven were female. No cross-contamination during QIAcube processing turned up in test extractions that ran a monoclonal T-cell line alongside 33 polyclonal samples. A retrospective serial study tested whether changes in peripheral blood TRB repertoire composition and diversity were associated with ART initiation and durable HIV suppression. A total of 192 cryopreserved PBMC samples were contributed to the cohort by 30 adults with confirmed HIV infection, with samples collected serially over a mean of approximately six years (range 1-12).

Broader findings and caveats from the paper: Because pre-ART samples had limited cell numbers, unsorted PBMC were profiled rather than sorted CD4+ and CD8+ T cells. Inferences about post-ART repertoire changes are limited because no data were available on ART adherence, viral resistance or therapy changes. Starting ART was linked to a significant rise in TRB diversity, yet even with long-term ART the diversity remained significantly lower than in transplant donor controls. The repertoire was dominated across all time points by expanded TRB clones identified before ART initiation, although this dominance was seen to fluctuate and to decrease in many PLHIV after ART. Because PBMC availability was limited, only the TCR beta chain was sequenced, with no alpha chain pairing. The samples span the years 2004 to 2017, and the ART regimens used at that time may not be as effective as current regimens. Narrower CDR3 length ranges were observed in HIV repertoires than in controls, and an antigen-experienced repertoire with only a slight naive shift after ART was suggested by the network structure.

Inclusion was restricted to participants for whom at least one PBMC sample before ART initiation and at least two post-ART samples were available. Every participant with HIV received treatment in the United States of America. Before DNA extraction, cryopreserved samples of about 0.9-10 million PBMC were thawed and then washed. At the time of the earliest PBMC sample, participants with HIV were aged between roughly 20 and 55 years. Each participant contributed PBMC samples from 1-4 timepoints before ART initiation and 2-8 timepoints after ART initiation, with a median of 7 samples. Serial HIV viral load, CD4+ T-cell count, ART history and demographic data were obtained for every participant. A Qiagen kit on a QIAcube was used to extract genomic DNA from unsorted PBMC, with samples processed in batches of 12. CDR1 is given as SGHTA and CDR2 as FQGNSA, both from the germline V gene. Counted from cysteine to phenylalanine, this CDR3 has 15 amino acids. Just CDR3 DNA is preserved here, 45 bases in frame from base 1. Unmatched junction bases come to 2, with V trimmed by 0 bases and J by 4 bases.

The immunoSEQ hsTCRB v3.0 assay was used at survey level resolution for TRB variable region sequencing. A depth of roughly 35,000-55,000 T-cell genomes per sample was targeted for TRB sequencing. TRB libraries were pooled and sequenced on an Illumina MiSeq using a v3 150-cycle kit. The original methods were these. Repertoire analysis was run in R within a reproducible Nextflow workflow that covered QC, data transformation and analysis. LymphoSeq2, an R package for exploring AIRR-Seq data, was used to implement the custom analyses. After excluding a handful of samples that yielded fewer than 5000 total TRB sequences, approximately 170 HIV repertoires remained for analysis. Among the roughly 190 retained HIV repertoires, more than 55 were collected before ART initiation and 129 after ART initiation. Repertoires were downsampled to 5000 TRB nucleotide sequences, and summary statistics were averaged over 100 downsampling iterations. TRB sequences were retained for analysis only if CDR3 regions of at least seven amino acids were present. Two measures captured diversity: a Shannon entropy-derived clonality score and the Gini coefficient. In the repertoire networks, any two of the top 5000 CDR3 amino acid sequences were linked whenever the two sequences differed by an edit distance of one. GLIPH2 predicted antigen specificity groups and MHC restriction for TRB CDR3 amino acid sequences. Known CMV, EBV, HIV or tissue antigen associations were flagged by matching CDR3 amino acid sequences against VDJdb and McPAS-TCR. Pre-ART, post-ART and control groups were compared with Wilcoxon signed-rank tests and Holm-Bonferroni correction. This is the immuneACCESS table as TCRdb keeps it, with only in-frame sequences that have V and J called. A part of the clones is gone; compared with another copy, unresolved V genes explain less than half, and the rest is unexplained. The D gene and trimming were derived from the DNA, and the V and J assignments and clone size from that table. Here the sample has around 20,000 clones; 70% to 85% occur a single time. Approximately 7.7% of the sample belongs to the ten largest clones.

The specimen comprised unsorted PBMCs, sampled 0.9 years after starting antiretroviral therapy. The receptor was derived from a man between 18 and 29 years old with HIV. The chain is assembled from TRBV7-2 and TRBJ1-4, and 7 junctional nucleotides match TRBD1. The DNA reads as follows: TGTGCCAGCAGCTTAGCGGCAGGGGGTAATGAAAAACTGTTTTTT. The resulting protein is CASSLAAGGNEKLFF. Supplemented by the reference TRBV7-2 and TRBJ1-4 proteins around the CDR3, the complete variable domain is GAGVSQSPSNKVTEKGKDVELRCDPISGHTALYWYRQSLGQGLEFLIYFQGNSAPDKSGLPSDRFSAERTGGSVSTLTIQRTQQEDSAVYLCASSLAAGGNEKLFFGSGTQLSVL.